This is a list of T cell receptor beta chains from one sample in a study of blood T cell repertoires in COVID-19. The assay was immunoSEQ multiplex PCR, and TCRdb's table has in-frame clones only and misses some. The sample includes 100,000 to 150,000 clones, 55% to 75% of them seen just once. Material for sequencing was peripheral blood. These receptors were collected from a woman in her seventies with acute or convalescent COVID-19. Each CDR3 is given with its conserved first and last residue. Each record gives: CDR3 DNA, CDR3 protein, J gene, D gene, clone size, V gene. The D gene is left open where the match is weak. Clone size is not always given. Where it is, it says once, few, many or a class for expanded clones.

CDR3nt: TGTGCCAGTAGTATTTTAGCGGGGGCGACCTACGAGCAGTACTTC; CDR3aa: CASSILAGATYEQYF; j_gene: TRBJ2-7; d_gene: TRBD2; abundance: .; v_gene: TRBV19
CDR3nt: TGCGCCAGCAGCCCTGCGGGGAGCTCCTATAATTCACCCCTCCACTTT; CDR3aa: CASSPAGSSYNSPLHF; j_gene: TRBJ1-6; d_gene: .; abundance: .; v_gene: TRBV4-3
CDR3nt: TGTGCCAGCAGCCCAAGGACTAGCGGGGGTACCTACGAGCAGTACTTC; CDR3aa: CASSPRTSGGTYEQYF; j_gene: TRBJ2-7; d_gene: TRBD2; abundance: .; v_gene: TRBV9
CDR3nt: TGCGCCAGCAGCGGGGGACAGGGGTACTCTGAAGCTTTCTTT; CDR3aa: CASSGGQGYSEAFF; j_gene: TRBJ1-1; d_gene: TRBD1; abundance: .; v_gene: TRBV5-1
CDR3nt: TGTGCCAGCAGCCCGGGGACAGGGGGGCGAGAGACCCAGTACTTC; CDR3aa: CASSPGTGGRETQYF; j_gene: TRBJ2-5; d_gene: TRBD1; abundance: .; v_gene: TRBV5-5
CDR3nt: TGTGCCTGGAGTGTAGGGACAGGGAGCACAGATACGCAGTATTTT; CDR3aa: CAWSVGTGSTDTQYF; j_gene: TRBJ2-3; d_gene: TRBD1; abundance: .; v_gene: TRBV30
CDR3nt: TGTGCCAGCAGCCAAGAACAGGATTCTAAACCCCTCCACTTT; CDR3aa: CASSQEQDSKPLHF; j_gene: TRBJ1-6; d_gene: .; abundance: few; v_gene: TRBV3-1/TRBV3-2
CDR3nt: TGTGCCAGCAGCCAAGGTGGGAGGGCCAGGGCAGATACGCAGTATTTT; CDR3aa: CASSQGGRARADTQYF; j_gene: TRBJ2-3; d_gene: TRBD2; abundance: .; v_gene: TRBV14
CDR3nt: TGTGCCAGCTCACCTGGGACAGGGGGACACGGCTACACCTTC; CDR3aa: CASSPGTGGHGYTF; j_gene: TRBJ1-2; d_gene: TRBD1; abundance: many; v_gene: TRBV18
CDR3nt: TGTGCCAACAGTTTTATGGGAGGGCACTCCTACGAGCAGTACTTC; CDR3aa: CANSFMGGHSYEQYF; j_gene: TRBJ2-7; d_gene: TRBD2; abundance: .; v_gene: TRBV28
CDR3nt: TGTGCCAGCAGTTACACGCTCGGCCGAGGAGCCCAGCATTTT; CDR3aa: CASSYTLGRGAQHF; j_gene: TRBJ1-5; d_gene: .; abundance: .; v_gene: TRBV6-5
CDR3nt: TGTGCCAGCAGTTCACAGGGGCCCTATGGCTACACCTTC; CDR3aa: CASSSQGPYGYTF; j_gene: TRBJ1-2; d_gene: TRBD1; abundance: .; v_gene: TRBV12-3/TRBV12-4
CDR3nt: TGTGCCAGCAGCCTTTGGAGGGGGAACACTGAAGCTTTCTTT; CDR3aa: CASSLWRGNTEAFF; j_gene: TRBJ1-1; d_gene: .; abundance: once; v_gene: TRBV11-1
CDR3nt: TGTGCCAGCAGTGACCGACAGGGAGAGGACACTGAAGCTTTCTTT; CDR3aa: CASSDRQGEDTEAFF; j_gene: TRBJ1-1; d_gene: TRBD1; abundance: .; v_gene: TRBV6-1
CDR3nt: TGTGCCAGCAGCCAAGACAGGGGTCTGGGCGAGCAGTACTTC; CDR3aa: CASSQDRGLGEQYF; j_gene: TRBJ2-7; d_gene: .; abundance: .; v_gene: TRBV3-1/TRBV3-2
CDR3nt: TGTGCCAGTAGCCACTCTCGACAGGGTAATTCACCCCTCCACTTT; CDR3aa: CASSHSRQGNSPLHF; j_gene: TRBJ1-6; d_gene: TRBD1; abundance: .; v_gene: TRBV19
CDR3nt: TGTGCCAGCAGCCCGGACAGGGTGGGGTATGGCTACACCTTC; CDR3aa: CASSPDRVGYGYTF; j_gene: TRBJ1-2; d_gene: TRBD1; abundance: .; v_gene: TRBV11-2
CDR3nt: TGTGCCAGCAGCCAAGTACAGGGGGCGAGAGCTAACTATGGCTACACCTTC; CDR3aa: CASSQVQGARANYGYTF; j_gene: TRBJ1-2; d_gene: TRBD1; abundance: .; v_gene: TRBV3-1/TRBV3-2
CDR3nt: TGTGCCAGCAGCGTAGTAACAGGGGGGACTGAAGCTTTCTTT; CDR3aa: CASSVVTGGTEAFF; j_gene: TRBJ1-1; d_gene: TRBD1; abundance: few; v_gene: TRBV9
CDR3nt: TGTGCCAGCAGCCAAGGCCATCAGGGCCAATATGGCTACACCTTC; CDR3aa: CASSQGHQGQYGYTF; j_gene: TRBJ1-2; d_gene: .; abundance: .; v_gene: TRBV14
CDR3nt: TGTGCCAGCAGCTTTGGGCAGTCAGACAATTCACCCCTCCACTTT; CDR3aa: CASSFGQSDNSPLHF; j_gene: TRBJ1-6; d_gene: .; abundance: .; v_gene: TRBV13
CDR3nt: TGTGCCAGCAGTCCAGGACTAGCGGTGCCCTACAATGAGCAGTTCTTC; CDR3aa: CASSPGLAVPYNEQFF; j_gene: TRBJ2-1; d_gene: TRBD2; abundance: .; v_gene: TRBV6-6
CDR3nt: TGTGCCAGCTCACGGTACCGGGGCCAAGAGACCCAGTACTTC; CDR3aa: CASSRYRGQETQYF; j_gene: TRBJ2-5; d_gene: .; abundance: .; v_gene: TRBV18
CDR3nt: TGCGCCAGCAGCTTGGGAGGGGGGGAAGAGACCCAGTACTTC; CDR3aa: CASSLGGGEETQYF; j_gene: TRBJ2-5; d_gene: .; abundance: .; v_gene: TRBV5-1
CDR3nt: TGTGCCAGCAGCTTACGTAGCGGGGGGGCCCACGAGCAGTACTTC; CDR3aa: CASSLRSGGAHEQYF; j_gene: TRBJ2-7; d_gene: TRBD2; abundance: many; v_gene: TRBV7-8
CDR3nt: TGTGCCAGCAGCCCAGGGGCCCAAAACACCATATATTTT; CDR3aa: CASSPGAQNTIYF; j_gene: TRBJ1-3; d_gene: .; abundance: many; v_gene: TRBV12-3/TRBV12-4
CDR3nt: TGTGCCAGCAGCACCACGATCGGACAGAATGAAAAACTGTTTTTT; CDR3aa: CASSTTIGQNEKLFF; j_gene: TRBJ1-4; d_gene: .; abundance: once; v_gene: TRBV9
CDR3nt: TGCGCCAGCAGCCAAGGCCACGGGAGCTCCGGAAACACCATATATTTT; CDR3aa: CASSQGHGSSGNTIYF; j_gene: TRBJ1-3; d_gene: .; abundance: .; v_gene: TRBV4-3
CDR3nt: TGTGCCAGCAGCCGGACAAGCACTGAAGCTTTCTTT; CDR3aa: CASSRTSTEAFF; j_gene: TRBJ1-1; d_gene: .; abundance: .; v_gene: TRBV7-9
CDR3nt: TGCGCCAGCAGCCAAATGTACAGGGGTTCTGGGGCCAACGTCCTGACTTTC; CDR3aa: CASSQMYRGSGANVLTF; j_gene: TRBJ2-6; d_gene: TRBD1; abundance: .; v_gene: TRBV4-3
CDR3nt: TGTGCCAGCAGCGCACTGACAGGGGTGGAAATAAACAACGAGCAGTACTTC; CDR3aa: CASSALTGVEINNEQYF; j_gene: TRBJ2-7; d_gene: TRBD1; abundance: many; v_gene: TRBV7-9
CDR3nt: TGTGCCAGCTCACCACTCGGACTAGCGGGATTGAGCGGGGAGCTGTTTTTT; CDR3aa: CASSPLGLAGLSGELFF; j_gene: TRBJ2-2; d_gene: TRBD2; abundance: .; v_gene: TRBV18
CDR3nt: TGTGCCAGCAGCTTGGAGGGGACAGGGGAGACACCCAAAACAAACTTC; CDR3aa: CASSLEGTGETPKTNF; j_gene: TRBJ1-2; d_gene: TRBD1; abundance: .; v_gene: TRBV5-6
CDR3nt: TGTGCCAGCAGTTTATCGGCAGATTTTAATGAAAAACTGTTTTTT; CDR3aa: CASSLSADFNEKLFF; j_gene: TRBJ1-4; d_gene: .; abundance: .; v_gene: TRBV27
CDR3nt: TGTGCCAGCAGTTTATCCGGGACAATTAATCAGCCCCAGCATTTT; CDR3aa: CASSLSGTINQPQHF; j_gene: TRBJ1-5; d_gene: .; abundance: .; v_gene: TRBV28
CDR3nt: TGTGCCAGCAGCCAAACGGGGGATACGCAGTATTTT; CDR3aa: CASSQTGDTQYF; j_gene: TRBJ2-3; d_gene: .; abundance: many; v_gene: TRBV7-9
CDR3nt: TGCGCCAGCAGCCAAGATCTTCGCGGACTAGCGCTTGAGCAGTTCTTC; CDR3aa: CASSQDLRGLALEQFF; j_gene: TRBJ2-1; d_gene: TRBD2; abundance: .; v_gene: TRBV4-1
CDR3nt: TGTGCCAGCAGTCGAGTTCGGGTCTACGAGCAGTACTTC; CDR3aa: CASSRVRVYEQYF; j_gene: TRBJ2-7; d_gene: .; abundance: .; v_gene: TRBV6-5
CDR3nt: TGTGCCAGCAGTTACTCGAAAGGCGGGAACACTGAAGCTTTCTTT; CDR3aa: CASSYSKGGNTEAFF; j_gene: TRBJ1-1; d_gene: .; abundance: few; v_gene: TRBV6-5
CDR3nt: TGTGCCAGCAGTTTCGGGAGTTTAAGGCAAGAGACCCAGTACTTC; CDR3aa: CASSFGSLRQETQYF; j_gene: TRBJ2-5; d_gene: .; abundance: .; v_gene: TRBV6-5
CDR3nt: TGTGCCAGCAGCAGGCAGGGGGGTCAGCCCCAGCATTTT; CDR3aa: CASSRQGGQPQHF; j_gene: TRBJ1-5; d_gene: TRBD1; abundance: once; v_gene: TRBV7-2
CDR3nt: TGCGCCAGCGGGGGACTAGCTCATGACAATGAGCAGTTCTTC; CDR3aa: CASGGLAHDNEQFF; j_gene: TRBJ2-1; d_gene: TRBD2; abundance: once; v_gene: TRBV5-1
CDR3nt: TGTGCCAGCAGCTCGCGGCACCTAGCGGGGGGGGCCGGGGAGCTGTTTTTT; CDR3aa: CASSSRHLAGGAGELFF; j_gene: TRBJ2-2; d_gene: TRBD2; abundance: .; v_gene: TRBV5-5
CDR3nt: TGTGCCACAATGAGGACAGGGGCCGGGGAGCTGTTTTTT; CDR3aa: CATMRTGAGELFF; j_gene: TRBJ2-2; d_gene: TRBD1; abundance: many; v_gene: TRBV19
CDR3nt: TGTGCCAGCAGTGGCCGGGACTTGAGCACAGATACGCAGTATTTT; CDR3aa: CASSGRDLSTDTQYF; j_gene: TRBJ2-3; d_gene: .; abundance: .; v_gene: TRBV2
CDR3nt: TGTGCCAGCAGTCCTTCACTAGCCCGCCTCTACGAGCAGTACTTC; CDR3aa: CASSPSLARLYEQYF; j_gene: TRBJ2-7; d_gene: .; abundance: .; v_gene: TRBV27
CDR3nt: TGTGCCAGCAGCCAAGGGGGCAGGGGCGAAAAACTGTTTTTT; CDR3aa: CASSQGGRGEKLFF; j_gene: TRBJ1-4; d_gene: .; abundance: .; v_gene: TRBV3-1/TRBV3-2
CDR3nt: TGTGCCAGTAGTACAGCGAGCTATGGCTACACCTTC; CDR3aa: CASSTASYGYTF; j_gene: TRBJ1-2; d_gene: .; abundance: .; v_gene: TRBV19
CDR3nt: TGCAGCGCCGCGGACAGGATCTATGGCTACACCTTC; CDR3aa: CSAADRIYGYTF; j_gene: TRBJ1-2; d_gene: TRBD1; abundance: .; v_gene: TRBV29-1
CDR3nt: TGTGCCAGCAGCTCCCTTCGGACAGATACGCAGTATTTT; CDR3aa: CASSSLRTDTQYF; j_gene: TRBJ2-3; d_gene: .; abundance: .; v_gene: TRBV7-2
CDR3nt: TGTGCCAGCAGCCGGGCTCTAGCGGGGGGCTCCGCCTACGAGCAGTACTTC; CDR3aa: CASSRALAGGSAYEQYF; j_gene: TRBJ2-7; d_gene: TRBD2; abundance: .; v_gene: TRBV7-6
CDR3nt: TGTGCCAGCAGCTCCTCAGGGGGACTAGCGGGGAAAGAGGGGACCCAGTACTTC; CDR3aa: CASSSSGGLAGKEGTQYF; j_gene: TRBJ2-5; d_gene: TRBD2; abundance: .; v_gene: TRBV7-9
CDR3nt: TGTGCCAGTACTCGGACTAGCGGTGGAGAGACCCAGTACTTC; CDR3aa: CASTRTSGGETQYF; j_gene: TRBJ2-5; d_gene: TRBD2; abundance: once; v_gene: TRBV19
CDR3nt: TGTGCTAGTGGTTTGGTACTAGGGGGAGCAGGGGAGCTGTTTTTT; CDR3aa: CASGLVLGGAGELFF; j_gene: TRBJ2-2; d_gene: .; abundance: .; v_gene: TRBV12-5
CDR3nt: TGTGCCATCATTCCGGACAGGGAAACTGAAGCTTTCTTT; CDR3aa: CAIIPDRETEAFF; j_gene: TRBJ1-1; d_gene: TRBD1; abundance: many; v_gene: TRBV10-3
CDR3nt: TGTGCCAGCAGCTTAGGGGGACAGCTCAGGGATACGCAGTATTTT; CDR3aa: CASSLGGQLRDTQYF; j_gene: TRBJ2-3; d_gene: TRBD1; abundance: .; v_gene: TRBV7-8
CDR3nt: TGTGCCAGCAGCTTTGAAGGGAAGGGGTATGGCTACACCTTC; CDR3aa: CASSFEGKGYGYTF; j_gene: TRBJ1-2; d_gene: .; abundance: .; v_gene: TRBV5-4